The next 26 T cell receptor beta chains were all read from a single sample in a study of preoperative IRX-2 immunotherapy in early breast cancer. Measured with immunoSEQ multiplex PCR; TCRdb has only the in-frame clones, and not every one. This sample has around 30,000 clones, with about 83% found just once. The treatment denotes: preoperative locoregional IRX-2 cytokine immunotherapy. The sample in question was lymph node tissue, obtained before IRX-2 immunotherapy. The receptors were gathered from a human donor with breast cancer.

The chain recombines TRBV11-3 with TRBJ2-7; 8 bases are a match to TRBD2. The CDR3 contains 15 residues. Germline V gene sequence: CDR1 SGHNT, CDR2 YENEEA. V lost 5 bases, J lost 0 bases, and 6 bases stayed unmatched. The CDR3 protein is CASSQAGTSSYEQYF. CDR3 nucleotides: TGTGCCAGCAGCCAAGCTGGGACTAGCTCCTACGAGCAGTACTTC.

The chain links TRBV28 to TRBJ1-3; 7 positions match TRBD1. The V gene's germline CDR1 is MDHEN and CDR2 SYDVKM. This CDR3 spans 16 amino acids. Trimming took 5 bases from V and 2 from J; bases not matched to a gene: 9. CDR3 sequence (DNA): TGTGCCAGCAGTCCTACAGGGGTCATCCCTGGAAACACCATATATTTT. It encodes CASSPTGVIPGNTIYF. Full variable domain (missing parts from reference TRBV28 and TRBJ1-3): DVKVTQSSRYLVKRTGEKVFLECVQDMDHENMFWYRQDPGLGLRLIYFSYDVKMKEKGDIPEGYSVSREKKERFSLILESASTNQTSMYLCASSPTGVIPGNTIYFGEGSWLTVV.

The count of this clone is one. The rearrangement joins TRBV10-2 to TRBJ2-7; D remains ambiguous. Germline values: CDR1 WSHSY, CDR2 SAAADI. This CDR3 is built from 14 residues. V lost 6 bases to trimming and J lost 3 bases, with 15 bases between them. CDR3 bases: TGCGCCAGCAGCCGTGAGGTAGCAGGCTACGAGCAGTACTTC. This translates into CASSREVAGYEQYF.

The chain uses TRBV28 and TRBJ2-6; weak D call: TRBD1 (6 bases). The germline V gene encodes CDR1 MDHEN and CDR2 SYDVKM. The V gene lost 5 bases and the J gene lost 0 bases, with 14 bases spanning the gap. The CDR3 has 17 amino acids. CDR3 protein: CASSDTGLRSGANVLTF. The CDR3 region has the DNA TGTGCCAGCAGTGATACAGGGTTACGCTCTGGGGCCAACGTCCTGACTTTC.

The rearrangement joins TRBV6-8 to TRBJ1-2; D is unclear. The germline CDR1 and CDR2 sequences are MNHGY and SAAAGT. CDR3 length: 17 residues. V dropped 5 bases and J dropped 0 bases, with 19 bases sitting between them. DNA for the CDR3: TGTGCCAGCAGTACTAGGAGTAAGGACGGAGCTAACTATGGCTACACCTTC. This encodes CASSTRSKDGANYGYTF.

This clone was observed a few times. The genes are TRBV6-8 and TRBJ1-2; TRBD1 matches 7 bases. The CDR3 totals 15 residues. Unmatched junction bases numbered 4, after V lost 0 bases and J lost 3 bases. Germline CDR1 is MNHGY and CDR2 is SAAAGT. This CDR3 reads CASSYSPDRDYGYTF. The CDR3, as DNA: TGTGCCAGCAGTTACTCTCCCGACAGGGACTATGGCTACACCTTC.

The table lists this clone with a count of one. The chain employs TRBV6-8 and TRBJ1-1; D gene unclear. With 2 bases removed from V and 4 bases from J, the gap between germline ends came to 14 bases. This CDR3 spans 15 amino acids. Per germline, CDR1 MNHGY and CDR2 SAAAGT. The CDR3 protein is CASSYRQSLGTEAFF. The CDR3 coding sequence is TGTGCCAGCAGTTACCGGCAGTCTCTAGGCACTGAAGCTTTCTTT.

The gene calls are TRBV28 and TRBJ2-7; no clear D. Germline values: CDR1 MDHEN, CDR2 SYDVKM. The CDR3 sequence is 15 residues long. With 2 bases removed from V and 1 base from J, the gap between germline ends came to 12 bases. As DNA, the CDR3 is TGTGCCAGCAGTTTACACAGTGAAGTTTCCTACGAGCAGTACTTC. Protein sequence: CASSLHSEVSYEQYF.

The V and J genes are TRBV30 and TRBJ1-1; possibly TRBD1 for D (5 bases). V dropped 2 bases and J dropped 11 bases, with 12 bases sitting between them. This CDR3 is 11 amino acids long. Per the germline V gene, CDR1 is GTSNPN and CDR2 is SVGIG (reference sequence). The CDR3 protein is CAWSPGGRAFF. The CDR3 DNA reads TGTGCCTGGAGTCCTGGGGGGAGGGCTTTCTTT.

The chain links TRBV19 to TRBJ2-1; TRBD2 matches 9 bases. The CDR3 is made up of 16 amino acids. CDR1 and CDR2 (germline): LNHDA, SQIVND (reference sequence). The V segment lost 5 bases and the J segment 8 bases; nucleotides outside the gene matches: 13. In DNA form, the CDR3 reads TGTGCCAGTAGTGGGACTTCGCGGGGGGGGTCTGATGAGCAGTTCTTC. Its protein is CASSGTSRGGSDEQFF.

CDR3 amino acids: CASSIAGRVGEKLFF. DNA of the CDR3: TGTGCCAGTAGTATCGCGGGGAGGGTTGGTGAAAAACTGTTTTTT. The chain combines TRBV19 with TRBJ1-4; D gene ambiguous. The CDR3 spans 15 residues. Germline V CDR1 and CDR2: LNHDA, SQIVND (reference sequence). V was shortened by 3 bases and J by 7 bases, with 15 bases between the two germline ends.

This sequence joins TRBV6-8 and TRBJ1-1; D is unclear. V lost 3 bases and J 1 base, leaving 6 bases between the germline ends. The length of the CDR3 is 13 residues. Germline CDR1 reads MNHGY; CDR2 reads SAAAGT. The CDR3, as DNA: TGTGCCAGCAGTTATGGGAGGAACACTGAAGCTTTCTTT. This gives the protein CASSYGRNTEAFF.

The rearrangement joins TRBV6-8 to TRBJ1-4; D may be TRBD1 (6 bases). Germline V lookup: CDR1 MNHGY, CDR2 SAAAGT. CDR3 length: 14 amino acids. V gave up 4 bases and J gave up 5 bases, with 11 bases separating them. The CDR3 region is CASSFRGGNEKLFF. In DNA, the CDR3 is TGTGCCAGCAGTTTCAGGGGAGGCAATGAAAAACTGTTTTTT.

The chain links TRBV5-1 to TRBJ1-4; D is uncertain. Germline V lookup: CDR1 SGHRS, CDR2 YFSETQ. V was clipped by 1 base and J by 8 bases, with 12 bases between them. This CDR3 is 14 amino acids long. This CDR3 is CASSLSGLREKLFF. CDR3 in DNA: TGCGCCAGCAGCTTGAGTGGGTTAAGGGAAAAACTGTTTTTT.

This clone was detected once. The rearrangement joins TRBV11-3 to TRBJ1-2, with D uncertain. The V end lost 5 bases, the J end lost 0 bases, and 10 bases lay between the germline ends. The CDR3 is made up of 14 amino acids. CDR1 is SGHNT and CDR2 is YENEEA in the germline V gene. The DNA for the CDR3 is TGTGCCAGCAGCCCCGTTACAGCTAACTATGGCTACACCTTC. Translating it yields CASSPVTANYGYTF.

The chain is built from TRBV7-6 and TRBJ2-2, with 8 bases fitting TRBD2. The V gene's germline CDR1 is SGHVS and CDR2 FNYEAQ. The CDR3 consists of 16 residues. Trimming removed 5 bases from V and 5 bases from J; junction bases left unmatched: 10. CDR3: CASSDSGGKVTGELFF. The CDR3, as DNA: TGTGCCAGCAGCGACAGCGGGGGAAAAGTAACCGGGGAGCTGTTTTTT.

The genes are TRBV6-8 and TRBJ1-5; a possible D gene is TRBD1 (5 bases). Trimming left V 11 bases short and J 1 base short, with 15 bases between. This CDR3 has 14 amino acids. Germline-derived CDR1 and CDR2 are MNHGY and SAAAGT. CDR3 bases: TGTGCCGCCAAGACAGACAGCAGCAATCAGCCCCAGCATTTT. This codes for CAAKTDSSNQPQHF.

The chain links TRBV6-8 to TRBJ1-6; 7 positions match TRBD1. The V gene's germline CDR1 is MNHGY and CDR2 SAAAGT. The CDR3 runs 18 residues. The trim removed 5 bases at V and 0 bases at J, leaving 10 bases unmatched. DNA for the CDR3: TGTGCCAGCAGTGAGTCAGACAGGGCCTACTCCTATAATTCACCCCTCCACTTT. Amino acid sequence: CASSESDRAYSYNSPLHF.

This clone occurred once. The rearrangement joins TRBV1 to TRBJ2-3; the DNA was not used to check the table's D call, TRBD2. TRBV1 is a listed pseudogene. The length of the CDR3 is 16 residues. CDR3 sequence: CASSQGGLAGTDTQYF. As DNA, the CDR3 is TGCGCCAGCAGCCAAGGAGGACTAGCGGGAACAGATACGCAGTATTTT.

This chain uses TRBV6-8 with TRBJ1-5; perhaps TRBD1 as D (6 bases). Trimming took 3 bases from V and 7 from J, leaving 16 bases between them. Germline V gene data show CDR1 as MNHGY and CDR2 as SAAAGT. The CDR3 is 15 residues long. In DNA form, the CDR3 reads TGTGCCAGCAGTTATTCCCCACAGGGTAGCCAGCCCCAGCATTTT. It is translated as CASSYSPQGSQPQHF.

J is TRBJ2-1 and V is TRBV6-8; D unresolved. The CDR3 consists of 14 residues. Germline V gene data show CDR1 as MNHGY and CDR2 as SAAAGT. The V end was cut by 4 bases, the J end by 4 bases, with 11 bases between. The CDR3 reads CASSSATFYNEQFF. The CDR3 coding sequence is TGTGCCAGCAGTTCGGCAACCTTTTACAATGAGCAGTTCTTC.

Of note for this clone: Sequence at one end of the junction differs from germline and may be a read error. The CDR3 coding sequence is TGTGCCATCAGTGAAGGCCGGGACATAGGAGATGGCACTGAAGCTTTCTTT. Amino acid sequence: CAISEGRDIGDGTEAFF. V is TRBV6-1 and J is TRBJ1-1; perhaps TRBD1 as D (6 bases). Germline assignment: CDR1 MNHNS and CDR2 SASEGT. The CDR3 has 17 residues.

This chain connects TRBV6-8 to TRBJ1-1; tentatively, D is TRBD1 (5 bases). Germline V gene lookup returns CDR1 MNHGY and CDR2 SAAAGT. This CDR3 has 17 amino acids. With 6 bases removed from V and 1 base from J, the gap between germline ends came to 21 bases. CDR3 region: CASSLPGSSGQNTEAFF. DNA of the CDR3: TGTGCCAGCAGCCTTCCAGGTAGTAGCGGACAGAACACTGAAGCTTTCTTT.

The chain has TRBV5-1 and TRBJ2-3; 9 bases are a match to TRBD2. This CDR3 comprises 14 residues. Germline CDR1 SGHRS, CDR2 YFSETQ. The V gene end was trimmed by 3 bases and the J gene end by 5 bases; junction bases not matched to a gene: 4. CDR3 nucleotides: TGCGCCAGCAGCTCCAGACTAGCGGAAGATACGCAGTATTTT. This gives the protein CASSSRLAEDTQYF.

This clone was detected only a few times. The chain couples TRBV11-3 to TRBJ2-7; tentative D call: TRBD2 (6 bases). Germline V gives CDR1 SGHNT, CDR2 YENEEA. The CDR3 sequence is 17 residues long. Trimming removed 5 bases from V and 2 bases from J, with 22 bases in between. CDR3 DNA sequence: TGTGCCAGCAGCCAATTTTTCCCTAGCGCTGTAACCTACGAGCAGTACTTC. Protein sequence: CASSQFFPSAVTYEQYF.

V gene TRBV15 combines with J gene TRBJ1-5; no clear D gene. Germline V CDR1 and CDR2: LNHNV, YYDKDF (reference sequence). The CDR3 length is 15 residues. V lost 5 bases, J lost 3 bases, and 14 bases lay in between. In DNA, the CDR3 is TGTGCCACCAGCTTTCGGGCCCTGCTCAATCAGCCCCAGCATTTT. Amino acids: CATSFRALLNQPQHF.